These 13 T cell receptor beta chains share one sample of origin, sequenced in a study of blood T cell repertoires in COVID-19. Using immunoSEQ multiplex PCR, the repertoire was profiled, and TCRdb retains in-frame clones only, with some absent. This sample yields about 160,000 clones, of which roughly 84% are seen a single time; roughly 2.8% belongs to the top ten. The specimen sequenced was peripheral blood. These TCRs come from a woman aged 55-69 years with acute or convalescent COVID-19.

The chain links TRBV19 to TRBJ1-1; 10 nucleotides align to TRBD1. V was pared by 11 bases and J by 0 bases, with 6 bases of the junction left unmatched. This CDR3 is built from 14 residues. From germline, CDR1 is LNHDA and CDR2 SQIVND (reference sequence). CDR3 residues: CAAGTGDLNTEAFF. The CDR3 nucleotides read TGTGCCGCAGGGACAGGGGACCTGAACACTGAAGCTTTCTTT. The entire variable domain, with the rest obtained from reference TRBV19 and TRBJ1-1, is as follows: DGGITQSPKYLFRKEGQNVTLSCEQNLNHDAMYWYRQDPGQGLRLIYYSQIVNDFQKGDIAEGYSVSREKKESFPLTVTSAQKNPTAFYLCAAGTGDLNTEAFFGQGTRLTVV.

This chain links TRBV11-3 with TRBJ1-1; D remains ambiguous. Germline CDR1 and CDR2: SGHNT and YENEEA. This CDR3 has 13 amino acids. Trimming left V 3 bases short and J 4 bases short, with 9 bases between. In DNA form, the CDR3 reads TGTGCCAGCAGCTTCGAATCGGGCACTGAAGCTTTCTTT. Translating gives CASSFESGTEAFF.

There are a few counts of this clone. The gene calls are TRBV2 and TRBJ1-1; perhaps TRBD1 as D (5 bases). The CDR3 length is 14 residues. Deletions cut 7 bases from V and 4 bases from J, with 16 bases between. Germline assignment: CDR1 SNHLY and CDR2 FYNNEI. CDR3 sequence reads: CASTSNRWITEAFF. The CDR3 nucleotides read TGTGCCAGCACGTCGAACAGGTGGATCACTGAAGCTTTCTTT. Full variable domain (rest looked up from reference TRBV2 and TRBJ1-1): EPEVTQTPSHQVTQMGQEVILRCVPISNHLYFYWYRQILGQKVEFLVSFYNNEISEKSEIFDDQFSVERPDGSNFTLKIRSTKLEDSAMYFCASTSNRWITEAFFGQGTRLTVV.

On this clone: The sample contains more than one DNA sequence encoding this CDR3. This chain links TRBV27 with TRBJ1-1; possibly TRBD1 for D (6 bases). Germline V lookup: CDR1 MNHEY, CDR2 SMNVEV (reference sequence). CDR3 length equals 18 residues. V lost 5 bases to trimming and J lost 1 base, with 23 bases between them. The CDR3 DNA is TGTGCCAGCAGTCCCCGAGGGGGGGGTAGGCATCGGAACACTGAAGCTTTCTTT. It yields the protein CASSPRGGGRHRNTEAFF.

The chain is built from TRBV2 and TRBJ1-4; a possible D gene is TRBD1 (5 bases). CDR3 size: 14 residues. Trimming removed 5 bases from V and 5 bases from J, with 12 bases in between. Germline CDR1 is SNHLY and CDR2 is FYNNEI. The CDR3 DNA is TGTGCCAGCAGTTTTCAACACAGGAATGAAAAACTGTTTTTT. Translated, it gives CASSFQHRNEKLFF.

This clone has just one count. The chain links TRBV18 to TRBJ1-1, with D possibly being TRBD1 (5 bases). Germline V gene sequence: CDR1 KGHSH, CDR2 LQKENI. V gave up 6 bases and J gave up 0 bases, with 11 bases separating them. This CDR3 spans 14 amino acids. The CDR3 is CASSFTGVNTEAFF. The CDR3 nucleotides are TGTGCCAGCTCCTTTACAGGAGTGAACACTGAAGCTTTCTTT.

The V gene is TRBV5-8, the J gene TRBJ1-3, with D unclear. This CDR3 has 12 amino acids. CDR1 is SGHTS and CDR2 is YDEGEE in the germline V gene. With 4 bases removed from V and 11 bases from J, the gap between germline ends came to 13 bases. CDR3 in amino acids: CASSPDTFAIYF. The CDR3 DNA reads as TGTGCCAGCAGCCCAGACACGTTCGCCATATATTTT. The complete variable domain, with remaining parts taken from reference TRBV5-8 and TRBJ1-3, reads EAGVTQSPTHLIKTRGQQATLRCSPISGHTSVYWYQQALGLGLQFLLWYDEGEERNRGNFPPRFSGRQFPNYSSELNVNALELEDSALYLCASSPDTFAIYFGEGSWLTVV.

This clone was seen a handful of times. The chain joins TRBV5-1 to TRBJ1-2; D is unclear. The germline V and J ends were trimmed by 2 bases and 5 bases, with 13 bases remaining between them. This CDR3 contains 14 residues. Germline V lookup: CDR1 SGHRS, CDR2 YFSETQ. CDR3 in amino acids: CASSLAPDAYGYTF. CDR3 DNA: TGCGCCAGCAGCTTAGCCCCCGATGCTTATGGCTACACCTTC.

V is TRBV6-5 and J is TRBJ1-1; D is possibly TRBD1 (6 bases). Germline CDR1 and CDR2: MNHEY and SVGAGI. CDR3 length equals 15 residues. Trimming took 4 bases from V and 11 from J, leaving 23 bases between them. CDR3 residues: CASSFDRGGSGGAFF. Here the CDR3 DNA reads TGTGCCAGCAGTTTCGACAGAGGGGGTTCCGGTGGGGCTTTCTTT.

The rearrangement joins TRBV28 to TRBJ1-2; no definite D call. V was shortened by 10 bases and J by 3 bases, with 12 bases between the two germline ends. The CDR3 totals 12 residues. CDR1 and CDR2 from the germline V gene are MDHEN and SYDVKM. This CDR3 reads CATQFDHYGYTF. For the CDR3, the DNA is TGTGCCACCCAGTTTGATCACTATGGCTACACCTTC.

This sequence joins TRBV24-1 and TRBJ2-6; 8 bases align to TRBD1. The ends lost 3 bases at V and 0 bases at J; junction bases unmatched: 6. Germline lookup yields CDR1 KGHDR and CDR2 SFDVKD. The CDR3 is 18 residues long. CDR3 in amino acids: CATSDPSGGVSGANVLTF. CDR3 coding DNA: TGTGCCACCAGTGATCCCTCAGGGGGCGTCTCTGGGGCCAACGTCCTGACTTTC.

The genes are TRBV5-4 and TRBJ1-1, with D unclear. The CDR3 has 14 residues. CDR1 and CDR2 from the germline V gene are SGHNT and YYREEE (reference sequence). The V end was cut by 1 base, the J end by 6 bases, with 13 bases between. Written as DNA, the CDR3 is TGTGCCAGCAGCTTGCGAGCGGGGTACGCTGAAGCTTTCTTT. Protein: CASSLRAGYAEAFF. The full variable domain, its missing parts supplied by reference TRBV5-4 and TRBJ1-1, is ETGVTQSPTHLIKTRGQQVTLRCSSQSGHNTVSWYQQALGQGPQFIFQYYREEENGRGNFPPRFSGLQFPNYSSELNVNALELDDSALYLCASSLRAGYAEAFFGQGTRLTVV.

The chain uses TRBV15 and TRBJ2-3; TRBD1 agrees at 7 bases. The CDR3 covers 17 residues. The V and J ends lost 1 base and 3 bases, in that order; junction bases with no gene match: 10. Germline loops: CDR1 LNHNV, CDR2 YYDKDF (reference sequence). The CDR3 coding sequence is TGTGCCACCAGCAGAGCCCGACAGGGTATAGGAACAGATACGCAGTATTTT. It yields the protein CATSRARQGIGTDTQYF.